This TCR beta chain comes out of a study of a mutant IDH1 vaccine in newly diagnosed glioma listed by TCRdb under 2021. With respect to the entire study: Across visits V03 through V10, patients got a total of eight vaccinations, given in weeks 1, 3, 5, 7, 11, 15, 19 and 23. Vaccination started 4-6 weeks after radiotherapy alone, or was given together with temozolomide cycles in the groups whose treatment included chemotherapy. The roughly 33 treated patients were approximately 60% male and around 40% female, with a mean age of roughly 42 years. Before enrollment, patients had received standard therapy of radiotherapy alone, temozolomide alone, or radiochemotherapy with temozolomide; most received the combination. Peripheral blood was drawn at six visits: V03 (baseline), V05, V07, V10, V12 and V13. For exploratory analyses, about two dozen treated patients had longitudinal TCRB deep sequencing done wherever samples were available. General study outcomes and caveats: Immune responses induced by the vaccine were seen in roughly 95% of patients across multiple MHC alleles. It was noted by the authors that analyses of patient blood samples could not be reproduced owing to sample limitations. Selection of PBMC samples for TCRB deep sequencing was based on availability. Pseudoprogression appeared unrelated to alterations in the top peripheral T cell clonotypes detected by TCRB sequencing.

V sheds 3 bases and J sheds 2 bases, leaving 8 bases between their ends. Spanning cysteine to phenylalanine, the CDR3 consists of 13 amino acids. Left in the record is the CDR3 DNA by itself, 39 bases read in frame from the first base. CDR1 and CDR2, looked up from the germline V gene (reference sequence), are SGHNT and YYREEE. The sample's time point label is to be understood as: week 5, during vaccination. Every vaccine dose consisted of 300 ug of a 20-mer mutant IDH1 peptide in Montanide, administered subcutaneously together with topical imiquimod. Donors had newly diagnosed WHO grade 3 or 4 IDH1-mutant astrocytomas with loss of nuclear ATRX. The samples were drawn from NOA16, a multicentre, single-arm, open-label phase I trial in Germany that tested a mutant IDH1 peptide vaccine in humans for the first time. Genomic DNA for TCRB sequencing was extracted from EDTA blood using the DNeasy Blood and Tissue Kit.

To prepare the library, the immunoSEQ multiplex PCR assay was applied. Rearranged TCR beta chain sequences were amplified using the hsTCRB Kit according to the manufacturer's protocol. TCRB libraries were sequenced on an Illumina MiSeq. The authors processed their data as follows. The kit vendor's proprietary platform handled demultiplexing, trimming and gene mapping. Drawn from immuneACCESS, this table holds only the in-frame rearrangements with V and J called that TCRdb kept. Clones are partly lost; checked studies trace under half to an unresolved V gene and leave the rest unexplained. The D gene and trimming were derived from the DNA, and the V and J assignments and clone size from that table. Here the sample has over 45,000 clones; 84% occur a single time. The biggest ten clones account for 6% to 7.5% of the sample. Turning to this clone: Its target antigen remains unknown. The record has no base qualities; no much larger clone is one base away.

The rearrangement joined TRBV5-4 to TRBJ2-5, with no confident D gene call. Sequenced here: PBMCs, sampled from a glioma patient whose treatment included an IDH1 peptide vaccine. This clonotype originated in a woman aged 45-65 years with glioma. The nucleotide sequence reads as follows: TGTGCCAGCAGCTCGACTGCTCAAGAGACCCAGTACTTC. Translated, it gives CASSSTAQETQYF. Reference TRBV5-4 and TRBJ2-5 proteins supply the regions before and after the CDR3; the full variable domain is: ETGVTQSPTHLIKTRGQQVTLRCSSQSGHNTVSWYQQALGQGPQFIFQYYREEENGRGNFPPRFSGLQFPNYSSELNVNALELDDSALYLCASSSTAQETQYFGPGTRLLVL.